This TCR beta chain was retrieved from a study of human T cells and chemical hapten exposure (dated by TCRdb to the early 2020s). Regarding the study in general: For sensitization, 2% DPC in acetone was applied to a roughly 2 cm by roughly 2 cm area of upper inner arm skin. The libraries were sequenced as a pool, and the TCR yield per sample differed mostly because of small variations in library volumes within the pool. Patients additionally received weekly therapeutic DPC doses to the scalp throughout the approximately 25-week study period. Patch tests used Finn chambers with 0.01% DPC on the upper back, scored after 6 days by International Contact Dermatitis Research Group standards. The patient cohort, mostly female, included alopecia areata with under or over 50% scalp involvement, alopecia totalis and alopecia universalis. Some 29 alopecia patients provided blood for TCR sequencing at one to four time points (pre-sensitization, 2, 6 and 24 weeks). Blood samples were taken from patients before sensitization (week 0) and then at 2, 6 and about 24 weeks after DPC sensitization. Peripheral blood TCR repertoire changes were tracked in vivo in alopecia patients during primary and secondary sensitization to the hapten diphenylcyclopropenone (DPC). General findings and caveats noted by the study authors: After repeated subsampling, changes were observed in the strength of the expansion versus patch-test correlation and in the threshold at which the correlation became significant. The number of PT1 expanded TCRs positively correlated with patch test score, significant at thresholds 8, 16 and 32 but not 4. Expanded TCRs formed significantly more large CDR3 similarity clusters than pre-sensitization or healthy control sets, consistent with antigen-driven responses. DPC sensitization did not change how many TCRs were above 1 in 1000 frequency, and no evidence was found of alterations in global repertoire structure. Because every patient had alopecia, a presumed autoimmune disease, the patients' immune response might differ from that of healthy individuals.

The sample's time point label, decoded: patch test 1, 2 weeks after DPC sensitization. The sample's treatment or condition label, decoded: therapeutic diphenylcyclopropenone sensitization with weekly scalp DPC. Blood at each patch-test visit was drawn before the patch test was applied. Patients were eligible if aged 18 to 70, diagnosed with alopecia and judged suitable for DPC therapy, and pregnant patients were excluded. Total RNA was extracted from unfractionated whole blood that had been collected in Tempus Blood RNA tubes. The library was generated by RACE. Instrument on record: NextSeq 500. Library preparation attached unique molecular identifiers to individual cDNA molecules for quantitative, reproducible TCR counting. For every blood RNA sample, sequencing covered both the TCR alpha and TCR beta chains. The published analysis was carried out like this. A median of around 96,000 TCRs per sample was observed, with a range of about 20,000 to 750,000. The Decombinator software suite was used to annotate V, J and CDR3 in the TCR reads. For PS versus PT1 abundance plots, all samples were subsampled to the same number of TCRs (28,000). TCRs were defined as expanded if absent before sensitization and observed at least eight times at the 2-week time point. TCRdb took the public reads, trimmed them with fastp at Q25, ran MiXCR for clone calling and kept in-frame beta chains. Rows matching on CDR3 protein sequence are summarized as one entry with the most common DNA and genes. The V and J calls and clone size are TCRdb's, not the authors'. The sample includes 150,000 to 200,000 distinct CDR3 sequences, with about 22% observed a single time. The biggest ten clones account for approximately 6.4% of the sample.

Concerning this clonotype: What this receptor recognizes is not known. Base quality data are lacking; no much larger clone is found one base away.

From its cysteine to its phenylalanine, the CDR3 spans 14 amino acids. The entry retains the CDR3 DNA only, 42 bases that are in frame from base 1. At the junction V is shortened by 1 base and J by 6 bases; bases outside the gene matches: 4. CDR1 is given as SGHRS and CDR2 as YFSETQ, both from the germline V gene. Recombination linked TRBV5-1 to TRBJ2-4, and TRBD1 matches 7 of the central bases. The sequenced sample was whole blood, obtained in connection with sensitization to the hapten diphenylcyclopropenone (DPC). The TCR sequence derives from a woman aged 50 to 65 with alopecia areata. Some clones in this sample may be carry-over from other donors' samples. For the CDR3, the sequence is CASSLRDSRNIQYF. Read as DNA, the sequence is TGCGCCAGCAGCTTGCGGGACAGTCGAAACATTCAGTACTTC.